This TCR beta chain was sequenced during a study of beta chain features in type 1 diabetes. CDR1 and CDR2 from the germline V gene are SEHNR and FQNEAQ (reference sequence). Trimming stripped 1 base from V and 4 bases from J, with 8 bases between. CDR3 size: 13 residues. This clone was detected only a few times. TCRB transcripts that were expressed got sequenced, as all of the isolated RNA had been reverse transcribed. Sequencing used immunoSEQ multiplex PCR; TCRdb keeps in-frame clones, though not all of them. The sample carries 310,000 or so clones, roughly 8% recorded once. The sequencing input was central memory CD4+ T cells from blood. The chain joins TRBV7-9 to TRBJ2-7; no reliable D call. This sequence originates from a woman between 18 and 29 years old in good health. This CDR3 reads CASSLGAQYEQYF. CDR3 DNA: TGTGCCAGCAGCTTAGGTGCGCAATACGAGCAGTACTTC.